This is a list of T cell receptor beta chains from one sample in a study of T cells in localized non-small cell lung cancer. Measured with immunoSEQ multiplex PCR; TCRdb has only the in-frame clones, and not every one. The sample holds about 11,000 clones, approximately 85% seen once. This specimen consisted of peripheral blood, obtained before any cancer treatment. Source of these receptors: a male donor aged 60 or over with stage III lung adenocarcinoma. Both conserved end residues are part of each CDR3. Fields, in order: J gene, clone size, V gene, D gene, CDR3 protein, CDR3 DNA. The D gene is left open where the match is weak. Expanded clones get a size class; other rows say once, few or many, or leave the size out.

>TRBJ2-1|NA|TRBV5-4|TRBD2
CASSLELAGNEQFF
TGTGCCAGCAGCTTGGAGCTAGCGGGCAATGAGCAGTTCTTC
>TRBJ2-7|NA|TRBV30|NA
CAPQGGKPYEQYF
TGTGCCCCCCAAGGGGGTAAACCCTACGAGCAGTACTTC
>TRBJ2-4|NA|TRBV6-5|TRBD2
CASSWGGESDIQYF
TGTGCCAGCAGTTGGGGGGGGGAATCCGACATTCAGTACTTC
>TRBJ2-7|NA|TRBV27|TRBD2
CASSSPSWGGLAGGLPYEQYF
TGTGCCAGCAGCTCCCCCTCCTGGGGGGGACTAGCGGGAGGGTTGCCCTACGAGCAGTACTTC
>TRBJ1-2|NA|TRBV7-9|NA
CASSREAVANYGYTF
TGTGCCAGCAGTCGTGAGGCCGTAGCTAACTATGGCTACACCTTC
>TRBJ2-3|NA|TRBV10-3|TRBD2
CAISAGTSGVSDTQYF
TGTGCCATCAGTGCCGGGACTAGCGGGGTGTCAGATACGCAGTATTTT
>TRBJ2-5|NA|TRBV27|NA
CASSIYGQETQYF
TGTGCCAGCAGTATATATGGCCAAGAGACCCAGTACTTC
>TRBJ2-3|NA|TRBV5-6|TRBD1
CASSLVGVGRGRIDTQYF
TGTGCCAGCAGCTTGGTTGGTGTGGGCAGGGGGCGTATAGATACGCAGTATTTT
>TRBJ2-7|NA|TRBV5-1|TRBD2
CASSSTSGKTSYEQYF
TGCGCCAGCAGCTCCACTAGCGGGAAGACCTCCTACGAGCAGTACTTC
>TRBJ1-1|NA|TRBV9|NA
CASSGGLNTEAFF
TGTGCCAGCAGCGGTGGGTTGAACACTGAAGCTTTCTTT
>TRBJ1-1|few|TRBV4-1|NA
CASSPLMTRTEAFF
TGCGCCAGCAGCCCACTGATGACTAGGACTGAAGCTTTCTTT
>TRBJ1-2|NA|TRBV19|NA
CASSLWKTDYGYTF
TGTGCCAGTAGCCTATGGAAGACAGACTATGGCTACACCTTC
>TRBJ1-1|few|TRBV27|NA
CASSLTRSTEAFF
TGTGCCAGCAGTTTAACTCGGTCAACTGAAGCTTTCTTT
>TRBJ2-1|NA|TRBV6-5|NA
CASSAQGGSYNEQFF
TGTGCCAGCAGTGCACAGGGAGGTTCCTACAATGAGCAGTTCTTC
>TRBJ1-1|once|TRBV29-1|NA
CSVGQGSNTEAFF
TGCAGCGTTGGTCAGGGCTCCAACACTGAAGCTTTCTTT
>TRBJ2-7|NA|TRBV10-3|NA
CATLRTDSYEQYF
TGTGCCACCTTGAGGACGGACTCCTACGAGCAGTACTTC
>TRBJ2-5|NA|TRBV11-1|TRBD1
CASRSQGVETQYF
TGTGCCAGCAGATCCCAGGGGGTGGAGACCCAGTACTTC
>TRBJ2-1|NA|TRBV11-2|TRBD2
CASSMGTTLNEQFF
TGTGCCAGCAGCATGGGGACTACCCTCAATGAGCAGTTCTTC
>TRBJ2-1|NA|TRBV4-2|TRBD2
CASSQDTLAGANEQFF
TGTGCCAGCAGCCAAGATACACTAGCGGGGGCGAATGAGCAGTTCTTC
>TRBJ1-5|NA|TRBV7-2|NA
CASSLGTGTGWNQPQHF
TGTGCCAGCAGCTTAGGGACCGGGACCGGGTGGAATCAGCCCCAGCATTTT
>TRBJ2-1|NA|TRBV7-2|TRBD2
CASSQTSGSFQSSYNEQFF
TGTGCCAGCAGCCAGACTAGCGGGAGTTTCCAAAGCTCCTACAATGAGCAGTTCTTC
>TRBJ2-5|NA|TRBV7-8|TRBD2
CASSSGTGGGETQYF
TGTGCCAGCAGCTCTGGGACGGGGGGAGGAGAGACCCAGTACTTC
>TRBJ1-6|once|TRBV28|TRBD1
CAIQGVDNSPLHF
TGTGCCATCCAGGGGGTTGATAATTCACCCCTCCACTTT